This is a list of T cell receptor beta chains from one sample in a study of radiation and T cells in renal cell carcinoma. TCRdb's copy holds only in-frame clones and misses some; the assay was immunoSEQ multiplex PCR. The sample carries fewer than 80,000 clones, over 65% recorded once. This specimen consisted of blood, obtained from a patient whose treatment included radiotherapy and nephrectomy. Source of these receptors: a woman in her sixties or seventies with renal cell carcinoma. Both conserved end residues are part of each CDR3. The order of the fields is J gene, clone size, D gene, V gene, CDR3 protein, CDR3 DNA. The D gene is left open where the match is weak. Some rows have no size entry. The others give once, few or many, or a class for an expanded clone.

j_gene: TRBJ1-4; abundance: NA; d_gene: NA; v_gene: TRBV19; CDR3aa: CASGFEKLFF; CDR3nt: TGTGCCAGTGGATTTGAAAAACTGTTTTTT
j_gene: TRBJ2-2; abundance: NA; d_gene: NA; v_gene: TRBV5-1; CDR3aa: CASSFVDSGELFF; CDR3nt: TGCGCCAGCAGCTTTGTGGATAGTGGAGAGCTGTTTTTT
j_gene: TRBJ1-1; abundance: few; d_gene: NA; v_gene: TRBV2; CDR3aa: CASSDPSDRNTEAFF; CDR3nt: TGTGCCAGCAGTGATCCCTCGGACAGAAACACTGAAGCTTTCTTT
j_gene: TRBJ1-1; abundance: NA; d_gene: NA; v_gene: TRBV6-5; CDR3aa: CASRYWEENTEAFF; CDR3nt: TGTGCCAGCAGGTACTGGGAGGAGAACACTGAAGCTTTCTTT
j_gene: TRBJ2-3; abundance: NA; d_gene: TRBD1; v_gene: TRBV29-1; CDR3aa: CSVVVLGQGVTDTQYF; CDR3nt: TGCAGCGTTGTGGTCTTAGGACAGGGGGTTACAGATACGCAGTATTTT
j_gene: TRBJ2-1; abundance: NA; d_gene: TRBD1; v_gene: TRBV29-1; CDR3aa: CSGGDRASYNEQFF; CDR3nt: TGCAGCGGCGGGGACAGGGCGTCCTACAATGAGCAGTTCTTC
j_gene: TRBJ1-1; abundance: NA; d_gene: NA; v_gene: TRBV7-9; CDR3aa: CASSLDTLTEAFF; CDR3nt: TGTGCCAGCAGCCTGGACACACTCACTGAAGCTTTCTTT
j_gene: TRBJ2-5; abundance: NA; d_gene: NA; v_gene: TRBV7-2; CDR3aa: CASSLVGADQETQYF; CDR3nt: TGTGCCAGCAGCTTAGTCGGGGCAGATCAAGAGACCCAGTACTTC
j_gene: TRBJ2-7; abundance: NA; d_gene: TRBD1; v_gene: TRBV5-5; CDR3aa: CASSLGTGGEQYF; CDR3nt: TGTGCCAGCAGCTTAGGGACAGGGGGCGAGCAGTACTTC
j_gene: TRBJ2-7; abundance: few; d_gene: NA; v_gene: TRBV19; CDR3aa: CASSPGTTYEQYF; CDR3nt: TGTGCCAGTAGTCCCGGGACAACCTACGAGCAGTACTTC
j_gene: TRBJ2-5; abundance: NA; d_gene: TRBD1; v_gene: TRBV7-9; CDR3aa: CASSSPTGVETQYF; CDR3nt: TGTGCCAGCAGCTCGCCCACAGGGGTCGAGACCCAGTACTTC
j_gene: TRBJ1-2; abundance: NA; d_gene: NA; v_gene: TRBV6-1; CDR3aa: CASSMTAEYGYTF; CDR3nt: TGTGCCAGCAGTATGACAGCTGAGTATGGCTACACCTTC
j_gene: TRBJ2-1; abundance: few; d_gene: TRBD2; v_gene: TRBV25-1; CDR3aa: CASSTLAGGSYNEQFF; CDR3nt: TGTGCCAGCAGTACACTAGCGGGAGGTTCCTACAATGAGCAGTTCTTC
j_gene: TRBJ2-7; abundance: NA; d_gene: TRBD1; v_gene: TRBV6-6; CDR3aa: CASRGRDRDHEQYF; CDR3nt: TGTGCCAGCAGGGGCCGGGACAGGGACCACGAGCAGTACTTC
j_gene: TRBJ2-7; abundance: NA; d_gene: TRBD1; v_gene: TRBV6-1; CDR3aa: CASSEPWDSYEQYF; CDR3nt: TGTGCCAGCAGTGAACCTTGGGACAGCTACGAGCAGTACTTC
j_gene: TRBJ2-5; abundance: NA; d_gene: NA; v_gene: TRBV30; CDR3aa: CAWSRGRETQYF; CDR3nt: TGTGCCTGGAGCCGGGGGCGAGAGACCCAGTACTTC
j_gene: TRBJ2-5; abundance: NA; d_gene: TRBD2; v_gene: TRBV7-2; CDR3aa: CASSPGLAEETQYF; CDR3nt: TGTGCCAGCAGCCCCGGACTAGCGGAAGAGACCCAGTACTTC
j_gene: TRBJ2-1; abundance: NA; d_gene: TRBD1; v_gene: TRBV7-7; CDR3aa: CASSLGTGGGNEQFF; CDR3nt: TGTGCTAGCAGCTTGGGGACAGGGGGCGGGAATGAGCAGTTCTTC
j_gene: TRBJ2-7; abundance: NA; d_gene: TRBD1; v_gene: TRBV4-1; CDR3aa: CASSQLGGTGGFHEQYF; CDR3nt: TGCGCCAGCAGCCAACTTGGGGGGACAGGGGGATTCCACGAGCAGTACTTC
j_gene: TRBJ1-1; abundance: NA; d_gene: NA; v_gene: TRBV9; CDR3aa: CASSVARDTEAFF; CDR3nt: TGTGCCAGCAGCGTAGCAAGGGACACTGAAGCTTTCTTT
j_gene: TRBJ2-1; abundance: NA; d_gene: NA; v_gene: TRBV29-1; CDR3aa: CSVAGVSYNEQFF; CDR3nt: TGCAGCGTTGCGGGGGTATCCTACAATGAGCAGTTCTTC
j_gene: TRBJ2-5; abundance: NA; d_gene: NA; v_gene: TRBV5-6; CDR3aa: CASSLLGQEETQYF; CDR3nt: TGTGCCAGCAGCTTGTTAGGACAAGAAGAGACCCAGTACTTC
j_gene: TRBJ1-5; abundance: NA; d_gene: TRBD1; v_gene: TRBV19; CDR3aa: CASSIVRGQNSNQPQHF; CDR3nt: TGTGCCAGTAGTATAGTTAGGGGGCAAAATAGCAATCAGCCCCAGCATTTT
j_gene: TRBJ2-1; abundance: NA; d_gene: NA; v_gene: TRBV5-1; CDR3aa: CASRSIAYNEQFF; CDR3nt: TGCGCCAGCCGGAGCATCGCCTACAATGAGCAGTTCTTC
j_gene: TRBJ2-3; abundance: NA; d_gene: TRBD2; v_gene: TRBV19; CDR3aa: CASSPSGGSQYF; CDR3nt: TGTGCCAGTAGTCCGTCCGGGGGGTCGCAGTATTTT
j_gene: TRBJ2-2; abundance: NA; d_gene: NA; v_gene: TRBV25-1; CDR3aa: CASSAGQQDTGELFF; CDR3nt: TGTGCCAGCAGTGCCGGACAGCAGGACACCGGGGAGCTGTTTTTT
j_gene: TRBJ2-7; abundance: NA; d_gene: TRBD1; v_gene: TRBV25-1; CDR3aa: CASSRGQGYEQYF; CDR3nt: TGTGCCAGCAGTCGCGGACAGGGCTACGAGCAGTACTTC
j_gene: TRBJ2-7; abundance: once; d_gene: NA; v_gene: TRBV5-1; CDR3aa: CASRAGPSPGEQYF; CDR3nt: TGCGCCAGCAGAGCTGGGCCTTCTCCGGGCGAGCAGTACTTC
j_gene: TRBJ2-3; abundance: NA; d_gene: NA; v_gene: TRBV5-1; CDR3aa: CASSLARDIYTDTQYF; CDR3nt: TGCGCCAGCAGCTTGGCCCGGGACATCTACACAGATACGCAGTATTTT
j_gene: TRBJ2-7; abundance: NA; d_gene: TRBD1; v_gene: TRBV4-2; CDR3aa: CASSLAGGYEQYF; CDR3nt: TGTGCCAGCAGCTTAGCAGGGGGATACGAGCAGTACTTC
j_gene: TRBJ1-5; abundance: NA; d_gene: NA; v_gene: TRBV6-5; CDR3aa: CATRPYSNQPQHF; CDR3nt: TGTGCCACCAGACCTTATAGCAATCAGCCCCAGCATTTT
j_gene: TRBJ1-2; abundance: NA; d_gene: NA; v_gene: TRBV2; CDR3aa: CASTVDRGVNYGYTF; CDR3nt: TGTGCCAGCACGGTAGACAGAGGGGTTAACTATGGCTACACCTTC
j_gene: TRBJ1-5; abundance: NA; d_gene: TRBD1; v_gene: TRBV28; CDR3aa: CASSDLGTGLQPQHF; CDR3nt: TGTGCCAGCAGCGACCTGGGGACAGGTTTACAGCCCCAGCATTTT
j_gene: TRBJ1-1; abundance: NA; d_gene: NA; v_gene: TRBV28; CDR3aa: CASSSPPPGDTEAFF; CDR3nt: TGTGCCAGCAGTTCCCCCCCGCCCGGGGACACTGAAGCTTTCTTT
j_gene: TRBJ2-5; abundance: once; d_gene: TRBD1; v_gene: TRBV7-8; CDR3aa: CASSLSGAGGETQYF; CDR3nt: TGTGCCAGCAGCTTATCGGGGGCAGGGGGCGAGACCCAGTACTTC
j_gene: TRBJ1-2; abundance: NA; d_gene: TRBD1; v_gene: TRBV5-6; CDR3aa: CASSRQGASTGYTF; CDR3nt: TGTGCCAGCAGCCGACAGGGGGCAAGTACCGGCTACACCTTC
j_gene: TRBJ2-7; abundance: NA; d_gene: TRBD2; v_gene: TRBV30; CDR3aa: CAWSVLAGRSNEQYF; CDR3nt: TGTGCCTGGAGTGTACTAGCGGGGAGGAGCAACGAGCAGTACTTC
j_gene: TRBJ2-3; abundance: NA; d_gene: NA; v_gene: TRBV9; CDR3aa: CASSPSTGTDTQYF; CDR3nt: TGTGCCAGCAGCCCATCAACCGGCACAGATACGCAGTATTTT
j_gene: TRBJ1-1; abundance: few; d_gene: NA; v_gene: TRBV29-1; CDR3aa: CSLGGGNTEAFF; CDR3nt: TGCAGCCTGGGGGGTGGGAACACTGAAGCTTTCTTT
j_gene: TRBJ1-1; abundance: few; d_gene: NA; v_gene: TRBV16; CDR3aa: CASSQYLNTEAFF; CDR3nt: TGTGCCAGCAGCCAATATCTGAACACTGAAGCTTTCTTT
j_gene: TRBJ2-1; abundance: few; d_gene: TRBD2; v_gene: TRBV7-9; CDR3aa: CASSPSSGYNEQFF; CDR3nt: TGTGCCAGCAGCCCTTCTAGCGGATACAATGAGCAGTTCTTC